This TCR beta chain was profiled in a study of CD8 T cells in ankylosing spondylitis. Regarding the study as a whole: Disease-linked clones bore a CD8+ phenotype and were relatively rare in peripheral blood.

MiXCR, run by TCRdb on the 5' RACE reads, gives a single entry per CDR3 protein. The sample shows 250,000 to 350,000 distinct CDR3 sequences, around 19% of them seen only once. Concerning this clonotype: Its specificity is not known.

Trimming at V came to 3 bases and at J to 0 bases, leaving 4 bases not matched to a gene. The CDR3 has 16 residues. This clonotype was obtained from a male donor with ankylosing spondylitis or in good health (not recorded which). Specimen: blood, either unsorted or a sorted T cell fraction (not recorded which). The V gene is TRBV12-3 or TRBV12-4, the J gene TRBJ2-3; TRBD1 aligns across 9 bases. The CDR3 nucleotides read TGTGCCAGCAGTTTTGGGACAGGGTTTAGCACAGATACGCAGTATTTT. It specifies CASSFGTGFSTDTQYF.